These 13 T cell receptor beta chains originate from one sample sequenced in a study of identical twins. One entry per CDR3 protein results from TCRdb running MiXCR on the 5' RACE reads. The sample records approximately 1.8 million distinct CDR3 sequences, less than 40% being singletons. The sample was cord blood. The receptors here all came from a newborn girl in good health.

This clonotype has ten or more counts. The J gene is TRBJ2-1, the V gene TRBV21-1; the D call TRBD2 from the table was never checked on the DNA. TRBV21-1 constitutes a pseudogene. The CDR3 runs to 13 residues. The DNA for the CDR3 is TGTGCCAGCATGAGGGAGGTTTCCAATGAGCAGTTCTTC. Residues: CASMREVSNEQFF.

The J gene is TRBJ2-7, the V gene TRBV4-2, with a possible D match to TRBD1 (6 bases). Between the trimmed V and J ends, which lost 2 bases and 0 bases, there was a span of 14 bases. The length of the CDR3 is 16 residues. The V gene's germline CDR1 is LGHNA and CDR2 YNFKEQ. CDR3 nucleotides: TGTGCCAGCAGCCAATCCCCCCGGGACAACTCCTACGAGCAGTACTTC. This sequence encodes CASSQSPRDNSYEQYF.

This rearrangement joins TRBV9 to TRBJ2-4; 7 nucleotides align to TRBD1. V shed 4 bases and J 13 bases; nucleotides not matched to a gene: 11. Germline lookup yields CDR1 SGDLS and CDR2 YYNGEE. This CDR3 is 13 amino acids long. CDR3 in amino acids: CASSFSTGREQYF. DNA for the CDR3: TGTGCCAGCAGCTTCTCGACAGGGCGAGAGCAGTACTTC.

This clonotype appeared a few times. This chain joins TRBV20-1 and TRBJ2-3; D is uncertain. V was pared by 6 bases and J by 1 base, with 14 bases between. This CDR3 spans 14 amino acids. Germline V CDR1 and CDR2: DFQATT, SNEGSKA (reference sequence). The CDR3 spells CSAPDAPGTDTQYF. CDR3 DNA: TGCAGTGCCCCGGACGCCCCGGGCACAGATACGCAGTATTTT.

This clonotype has just a few counts. The chain is built from TRBV12-3 or TRBV12-4 and TRBJ1-1, with D possibly being TRBD1 (5 bases). Trimming removed 5 bases at V and 4 bases at J, with 14 bases between. The length of the CDR3 is 14 residues. CDR3 region: CASSPSAGRTEAFF. In nucleotides, the CDR3 is TGTGCCAGCAGTCCATCCGCGGGGCGCACTGAAGCTTTCTTT.

This chain uses TRBV2 with TRBJ1-5; D remains unclear. With 0 bases removed from V and 9 bases from J, the gap between germline ends came to 15 bases. This CDR3 region has 15 residues. In germline, CDR1 is SNHLY, CDR2 FYNNEI. CDR3 nucleotides: TGTGCCAGCAGTGAAGCGTCCCCTGATCTGGGGCCCCAGCATTTT. This codes for CASSEASPDLGPQHF.

This clonotype was recorded a few times. This chain connects TRBV20-1 to TRBJ1-2; the match to TRBD1 covers 10 bases. The CDR3 spans 16 residues. CDR1 and CDR2 (germline): DFQATT, SNEGSKA (reference sequence). J lost 2 bases, V lost 3 bases, and 9 bases had no gene match. The CDR3 here is CSARGPGGQGNYGYTF. In nucleotides, the CDR3 is TGCAGTGCTAGGGGACCGGGGGGACAGGGGAACTATGGCTACACCTTC.

This chain links TRBV7-9 with TRBJ2-1; TRBD2 matches 9 bases. The trim removed 5 bases at V and 4 bases at J, leaving 6 bases unmatched. This CDR3 is 15 amino acids long. Germline CDR1 is SEHNR and CDR2 is FQNEAQ (reference sequence). The CDR3 sequence is CASSLSGSDYNEQFF. The CDR3 DNA sequence: TGTGCCAGCAGCCTTAGCGGGAGTGATTACAATGAGCAGTTCTTC.

Note on this clonotype: The junction departs from the called germline gene at one end, perhaps through a read error. The chain carries TRBV12-3 or TRBV12-4 and TRBJ2-3; unclear D gene. This CDR3 region has 15 residues. The CDR3 coding sequence is TGTGCCAGCAGTCTCCTAGTCCTTTCCACAGATACGCAATATTTT. Residues: CASSLLVLSTDTQYF.

V is TRBV28 and J is TRBJ1-5; 8 nucleotides match TRBD1. Germline V lookup: CDR1 MDHEN, CDR2 SYDVKM. The ends lost 1 base at V and 5 bases at J; junction bases unmatched: 7. CDR3 length equals 16 residues. The CDR3 region is CASSLYQGARDQPQHF. The CDR3 coding sequence is TGTGCCAGCAGTTTATATCAGGGGGCTCGGGATCAGCCCCAGCATTTT.

This clonotype occurred a few times. The V call is TRBV5-1, the J call TRBJ2-1; 7 nucleotides match TRBD2. V was pared by 6 bases and J by 3 bases, with 12 bases of the junction left unmatched. Germline CDR1 and CDR2: SGHRS and YFSETQ. This CDR3 is 16 amino acids long. CDR3: CASTLQASGDYNEQFF. The DNA of the CDR3 is TGCGCCAGCACCCTGCAAGCTAGCGGAGACTACAATGAGCAGTTCTTC.

V usage is TRBV27 and J usage is TRBJ2-7; 11 bases are shared with TRBD2. The trim removed 6 bases at V and 6 bases at J, leaving 16 bases unmatched. Looked up from germline, CDR1 is MNHEY and CDR2 is SMNVEV (reference sequence). This CDR3 is built from 17 residues. The CDR3 reads CASSPLVLAGVAGEQYF. For the CDR3, the DNA is TGTGCCAGCAGCCCTTTGGTACTAGCGGGAGTTGCCGGCGAGCAGTACTTC.

The rearrangement joins TRBV6-1 to TRBJ2-6; TRBD1 is a possible D gene (6 bases). CDR1 is MNHNS and CDR2 is SASEGT in the germline V gene. With 8 bases removed from V and 2 bases from J, the gap between germline ends came to 13 bases. This CDR3 contains 15 residues. CDR3 residues: CASQGINTGANVLTF. The CDR3 nucleotides read TGTGCCAGCCAGGGGATTAATACTGGGGCCAACGTCCTGACTTTC.